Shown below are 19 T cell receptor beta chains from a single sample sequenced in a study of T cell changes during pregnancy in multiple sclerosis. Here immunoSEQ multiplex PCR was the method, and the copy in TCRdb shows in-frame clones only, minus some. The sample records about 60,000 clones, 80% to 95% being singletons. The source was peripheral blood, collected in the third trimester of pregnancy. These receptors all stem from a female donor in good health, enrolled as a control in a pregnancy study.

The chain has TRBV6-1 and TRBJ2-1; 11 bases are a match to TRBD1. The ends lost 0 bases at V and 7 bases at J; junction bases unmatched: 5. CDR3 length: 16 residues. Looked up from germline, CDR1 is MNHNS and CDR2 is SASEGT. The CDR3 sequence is CASSEAGTGGRNEQFF. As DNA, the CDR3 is TGTGCCAGCAGTGAAGCCGGGACAGGGGGACGGAATGAGCAGTTCTTC.

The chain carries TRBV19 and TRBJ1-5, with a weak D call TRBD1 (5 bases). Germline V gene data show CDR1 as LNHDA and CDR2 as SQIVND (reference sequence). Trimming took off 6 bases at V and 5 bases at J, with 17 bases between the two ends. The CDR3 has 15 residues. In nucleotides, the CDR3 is TGTGCCAGTAGGAGTAGAGGGGAGGGTGATCAGCCCCAGCATTTT. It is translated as CASRSRGEGDQPQHF.

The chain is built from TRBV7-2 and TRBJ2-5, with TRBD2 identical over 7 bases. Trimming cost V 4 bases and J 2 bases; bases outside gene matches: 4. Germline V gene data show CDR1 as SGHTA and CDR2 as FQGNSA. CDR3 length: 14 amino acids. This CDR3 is CASSSGLPQETQYF. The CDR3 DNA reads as TGTGCCAGCAGCTCGGGACTACCACAAGAGACCCAGTACTTC.

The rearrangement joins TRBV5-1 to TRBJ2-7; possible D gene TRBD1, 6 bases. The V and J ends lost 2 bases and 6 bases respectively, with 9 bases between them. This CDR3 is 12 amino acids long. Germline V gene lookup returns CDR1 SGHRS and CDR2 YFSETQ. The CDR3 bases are TGCGCCAGCAGCTTTGGGGGCGGCGAGCAGTACTTC. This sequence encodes CASSFGGGEQYF.

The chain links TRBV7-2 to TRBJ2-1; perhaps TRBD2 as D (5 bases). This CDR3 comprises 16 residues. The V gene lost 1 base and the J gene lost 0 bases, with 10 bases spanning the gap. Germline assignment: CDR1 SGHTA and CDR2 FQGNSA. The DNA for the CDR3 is TGTGCCAGCAGCTTAGGGCCGGGGAGCTCCTACAATGAGCAGTTCTTC. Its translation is CASSLGPGSSYNEQFF.

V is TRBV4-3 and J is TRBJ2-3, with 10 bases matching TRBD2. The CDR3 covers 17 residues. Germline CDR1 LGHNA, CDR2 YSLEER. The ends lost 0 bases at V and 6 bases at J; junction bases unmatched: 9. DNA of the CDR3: TGCGCCAGCAGCCAAGATACCCCTAGCGGGGGTGGGGATACGCAGTATTTT. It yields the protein CASSQDTPSGGGDTQYF.

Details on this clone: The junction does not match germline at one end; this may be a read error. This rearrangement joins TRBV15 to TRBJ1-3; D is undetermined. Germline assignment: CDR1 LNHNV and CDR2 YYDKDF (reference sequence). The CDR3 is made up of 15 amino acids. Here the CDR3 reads CATSGEYRAGNTIYF. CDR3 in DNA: TGTGCCACCAGCGGAGAATATCGCGCTGGAAACACCATATATTTT.

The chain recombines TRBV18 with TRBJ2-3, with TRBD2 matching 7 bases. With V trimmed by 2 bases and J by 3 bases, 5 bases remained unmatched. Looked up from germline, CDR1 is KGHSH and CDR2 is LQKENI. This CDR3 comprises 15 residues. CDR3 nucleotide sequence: TGTGCCAGCTCACCAAGGGCGGGAGTGACAGATACGCAGTATTTT. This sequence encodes CASSPRAGVTDTQYF.

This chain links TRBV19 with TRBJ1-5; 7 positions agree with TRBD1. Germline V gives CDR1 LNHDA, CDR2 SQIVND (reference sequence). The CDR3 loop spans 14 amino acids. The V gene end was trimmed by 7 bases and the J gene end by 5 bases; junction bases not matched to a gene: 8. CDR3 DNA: TGTGCCAGTACCCTGGACAGGTGGTATCAGCCCCAGCATTTT. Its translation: CASTLDRWYQPQHF.

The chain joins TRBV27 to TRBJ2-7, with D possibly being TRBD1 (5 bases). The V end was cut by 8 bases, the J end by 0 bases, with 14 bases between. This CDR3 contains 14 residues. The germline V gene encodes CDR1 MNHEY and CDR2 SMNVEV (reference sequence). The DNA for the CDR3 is TGTGCCAGCGCCCCCGACAGCCCCTCCTACGAGCAGTACTTC. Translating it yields CASAPDSPSYEQYF.

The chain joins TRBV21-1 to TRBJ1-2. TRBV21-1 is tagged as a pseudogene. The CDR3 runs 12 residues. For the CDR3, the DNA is TGTGCCAGCAAGGGGCGGGGCTATGGCTACACCTTC. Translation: CASKGRGYGYTF.

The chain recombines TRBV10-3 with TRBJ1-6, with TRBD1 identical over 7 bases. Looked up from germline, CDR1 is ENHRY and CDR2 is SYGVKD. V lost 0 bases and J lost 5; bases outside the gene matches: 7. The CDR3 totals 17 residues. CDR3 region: CAISESGQNPNNSPLHF. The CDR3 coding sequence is TGTGCCATCAGTGAGTCGGGACAGAACCCTAATAATTCACCCCTCCACTTT.

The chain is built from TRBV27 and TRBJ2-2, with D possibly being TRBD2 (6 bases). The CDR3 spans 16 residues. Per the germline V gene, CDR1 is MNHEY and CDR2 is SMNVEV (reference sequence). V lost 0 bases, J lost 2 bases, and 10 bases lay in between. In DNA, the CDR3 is TGTGCCAGCAGTTTATCAGGAGGGCTCAACACCGGGGAGCTGTTTTTT. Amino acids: CASSLSGGLNTGELFF.

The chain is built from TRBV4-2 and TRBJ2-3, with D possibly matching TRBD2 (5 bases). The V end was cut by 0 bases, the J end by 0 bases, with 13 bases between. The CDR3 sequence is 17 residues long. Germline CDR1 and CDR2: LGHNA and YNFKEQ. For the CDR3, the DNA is TGTGCCAGCAGCCAAGAAGGCGTTAGCGCTAGCACAGATACGCAGTATTTT. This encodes CASSQEGVSASTDTQYF.

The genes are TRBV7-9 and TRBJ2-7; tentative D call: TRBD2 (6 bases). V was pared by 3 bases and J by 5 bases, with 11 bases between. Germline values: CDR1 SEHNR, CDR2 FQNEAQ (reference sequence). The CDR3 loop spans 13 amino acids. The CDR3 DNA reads TGTGCCAGCAGCTTGCCCGGGACTGACGAGCAGTACTTC. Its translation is CASSLPGTDEQYF.

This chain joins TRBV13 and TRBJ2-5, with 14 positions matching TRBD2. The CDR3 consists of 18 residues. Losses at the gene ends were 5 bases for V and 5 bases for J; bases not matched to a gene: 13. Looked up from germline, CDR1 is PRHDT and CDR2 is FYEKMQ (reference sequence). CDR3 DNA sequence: TGTGCCAGCAGCGATACCGGGACTAGCGGGAGCTGGGGGGAGACCCAGTACTTC. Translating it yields CASSDTGTSGSWGETQYF.

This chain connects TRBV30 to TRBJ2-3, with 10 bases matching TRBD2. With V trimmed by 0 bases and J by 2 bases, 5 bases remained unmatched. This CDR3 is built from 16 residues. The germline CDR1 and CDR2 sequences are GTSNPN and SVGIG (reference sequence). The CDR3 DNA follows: TGTGCCTGGAGTGTCGGACTAGCGGACCTCACAGATACGCAGTATTTT. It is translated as CAWSVGLADLTDTQYF. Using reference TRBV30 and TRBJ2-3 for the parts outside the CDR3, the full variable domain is SQTIHQWPATLVQPVGSPLSLECTVEGTSNPNLYWYRQAAGRGLQLLFYSVGIGQISSEVPQNLSASRPQDRQFILSSKKLLLSDSGFYLCAWSVGLADLTDTQYFGPGTRLTVL.

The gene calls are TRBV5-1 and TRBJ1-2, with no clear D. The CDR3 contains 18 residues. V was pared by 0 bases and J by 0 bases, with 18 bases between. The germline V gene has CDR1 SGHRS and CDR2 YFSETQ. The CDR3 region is CASSLAVKALGPNYGYTF. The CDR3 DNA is TGCGCCAGCAGCTTGGCCGTAAAGGCCCTTGGGCCTAACTATGGCTACACCTTC.

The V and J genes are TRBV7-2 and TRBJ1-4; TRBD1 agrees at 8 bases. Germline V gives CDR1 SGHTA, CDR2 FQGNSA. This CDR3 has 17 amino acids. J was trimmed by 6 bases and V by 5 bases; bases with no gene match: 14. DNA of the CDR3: TGTGCCAGCAGCCAAGCCCCACCAGGGGGCGGCTATGAAAAACTGTTTTTT. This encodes CASSQAPPGGGYEKLFF.